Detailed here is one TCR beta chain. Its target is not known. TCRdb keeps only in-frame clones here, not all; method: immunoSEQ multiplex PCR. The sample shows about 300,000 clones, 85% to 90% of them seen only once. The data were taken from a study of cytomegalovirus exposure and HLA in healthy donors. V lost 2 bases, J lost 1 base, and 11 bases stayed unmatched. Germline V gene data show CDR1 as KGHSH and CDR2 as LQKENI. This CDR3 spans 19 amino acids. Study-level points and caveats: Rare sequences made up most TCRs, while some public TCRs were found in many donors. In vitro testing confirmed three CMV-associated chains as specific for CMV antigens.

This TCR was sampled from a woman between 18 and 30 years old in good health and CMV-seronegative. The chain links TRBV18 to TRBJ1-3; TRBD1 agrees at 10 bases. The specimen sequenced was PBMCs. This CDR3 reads CASSPTGTGAVWSGNTIYF. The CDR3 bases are TGTGCCAGCTCACCAACCGGGACAGGGGCTGTGTGGTCTGGAAACACCATATATTTT.